This T cell receptor beta chain was observed in a study of T cell responses to AZD1222 COVID-19 vaccine. For the study at large: Pooled together were second doses at about 4 or about 12 weeks.

Whole-study findings and limits: Repertoires were sampled only after the peak T cell response.

The assay was immunoSEQ multiplex PCR, and TCRdb's table has in-frame clones only and misses some. The table shows around 100,000 clones, with roughly 84% occurring only once. The germline V gene has CDR1 KGHDR and CDR2 SFDVKD. CDR3 length: 16 residues. Trimming left V 1 base short and J 5 bases short, with 14 bases between. With respect to this clone: Its cognate antigen is unknown.

This specimen was peripheral blood, taken on day 0 of AZD1222 vaccination. This chain links TRBV24-1 with TRBJ2-4; a weak D match, TRBD1 (5 bases). The source is an adult in good health. The CDR3 sequence is CATSDLGASKENIQYF. CDR3 sequence (DNA): TGTGCCACCAGTGATTTAGGGGCATCGAAAGAAAACATTCAGTACTTC.